Following are 29 T cell receptor beta chains from one sample sequenced in a study of cytomegalovirus exposure and HLA in healthy donors. Method: immunoSEQ multiplex PCR; TCRdb's copy keeps in-frame clones and lacks some. The sample holds more than 95,000 clones, around 90% seen once. The sample comprised PBMCs. Receptor source: a woman under 30 in good health and CMV-seronegative.

The chain links TRBV19 to TRBJ1-4; the D gene is possibly TRBD1 (5 bases). CDR3 size: 12 residues. V lost 3 bases and J 13 bases, leaving 12 bases between the germline ends. Germline V gives CDR1 LNHDA, CDR2 SQIVND (reference sequence). CDR3 sequence (DNA): TGTGCCAGTAGTATCCAGGGAAAGAGACTGTTTTTT. Amino acid sequence: CASSIQGKRLFF. Full variable domain (remainder filled in from reference TRBV19 and TRBJ1-4): DGGITQSPKYLFRKEGQNVTLSCEQNLNHDAMYWYRQDPGQGLRLIYYSQIVNDFQKGDIAEGYSVSREKKESFPLTVTSAQKNPTAFYLCASSIQGKRLFFGSGTQLSVL.

The chain couples TRBV29-1 to TRBJ1-3, with a tentative D call TRBD1 (6 bases). This CDR3 has 11 amino acids. The ends were cut back, 4 bases at V and 8 bases at J, with 9 bases in the middle. Germline V gene sequence: CDR1 SQVTM, CDR2 ANQGSEA. The CDR3 DNA follows: TGCAGCGTTGCCAGGGGACACACCATATATTTT. It is translated as CSVARGHTIYF.

The CDR3 loop is CASSPIGTTGLAGVNEQFF. The CDR3 coding sequence is TGTGCCAGCTCACCTATAGGGACAACGGGACTAGCGGGAGTTAATGAGCAGTTCTTC. The rearrangement links TRBV18 to TRBJ2-1; TRBD2 agrees at 14 bases. The CDR3 is made up of 19 amino acids. Losses at the gene ends were 3 bases for V and 7 bases for J; bases not matched to a gene: 14. Germline-derived CDR1 and CDR2 are KGHSH and LQKENI.

This clone was seen a few times. The gene calls are TRBV7-2 and TRBJ1-2; 8 bases fit TRBD1. V lost 3 bases, J lost 4 bases, and 7 bases stayed unmatched. The CDR3 has 15 amino acids. The germline V gene has CDR1 SGHTA and CDR2 FQGNSA. This CDR3 reads CASSFPGQGPYGYTF. CDR3 in DNA: TGTGCCAGCAGCTTCCCCGGACAGGGCCCCTATGGCTACACCTTC.

This chain joins TRBV27 and TRBJ1-2; 12 bases map to TRBD1. The V and J ends lost 0 bases and 7 bases, in that order; junction bases with no gene match: 3. Per germline, CDR1 MNHEY and CDR2 SMNVEV (reference sequence). The CDR3 covers 15 residues. Written as DNA, the CDR3 is TGTGCCAGCAGTTTATCGGGACAGGGGGCGATTGGCTACACCTTC. It encodes CASSLSGQGAIGYTF.

This chain uses TRBV6-5 with TRBJ2-1; D might be TRBD2 (6 bases). Germline CDR1 is MNHEY and CDR2 is SVGAGI. The CDR3 totals 13 residues. The germline V and J ends were trimmed by 6 bases and 9 bases, with 15 bases remaining between them. DNA of the CDR3: TGTGCCAGCAGCCGATACCTGGGGGGTGAGCAGTTCTTC. This sequence encodes CASSRYLGGEQFF.

The rearrangement links TRBV5-1 to TRBJ1-2; 7 nucleotides match TRBD1. This CDR3 spans 16 amino acids. Germline lookup yields CDR1 SGHRS and CDR2 YFSETQ. The J segment lost 2 bases and the V segment lost 0 bases, leaving 7 bases of the junction unmatched. The CDR3 DNA reads as TGCGCCAGCAGCTTGGAGGGGGGACAGACCAACTATGGCTACACCTTC. This gives the protein CASSLEGGQTNYGYTF. The full variable domain, rest sourced from reference TRBV5-1 and TRBJ1-2, is KAGVTQTPRYLIKTRGQQVTLSCSPISGHRSVSWYQQTPGQGLQFLFEYFSETQRNKGNFPGRFSGRQFSNSRSEMNVSTLELGDSALYLCASSLEGGQTNYGYTFGSGTRLTVV.

The rearrangement uses TRBV30 and TRBJ2-3; 7 positions agree with TRBD1. Germline trimming cut 2 bases from V and 2 bases from J; bases unmatched to any gene: 4. CDR1 and CDR2 from the germline V gene are GTSNPN and SVGIG (reference sequence). The CDR3 consists of 14 residues. CDR3 region: CAWSKDRTTDTQYF. The CDR3 nucleotides are TGTGCCTGGAGTAAGGACAGGACCACAGATACGCAGTATTTT.

This clone was observed once. The genes are TRBV4-1 and TRBJ1-5; TRBD1 might be the D (5 bases). This CDR3 has 15 amino acids. The germline V gene has CDR1 MGHRA and CDR2 YSYEKL. V was pared by 4 bases and J by 7 bases, with 17 bases between. The CDR3 DNA reads TGCGCCAGCAGCCCCCTAAGCGGGGCTAACCAGCCCCAGCATTTT. Amino acid sequence: CASSPLSGANQPQHF.

The rearrangement links TRBV29-1 to TRBJ2-5; D remains unclear. Trimming pared 4 bases from V and 5 bases from J, leaving 14 bases between. The CDR3 spans 13 residues. From germline, CDR1 is SQVTM and CDR2 ANQGSEA. In DNA, the CDR3 is TGCAGCGTTGCCGTGTCGGTCATGGAGACCCAGTACTTC. Encoded protein: CSVAVSVMETQYF.

V and J are TRBV6-4 and TRBJ1-6; 11 bases are a match to TRBD1. The V gene's germline CDR1 is MRHNA and CDR2 SNTAGT. This CDR3 is 14 amino acids long. With V trimmed by 7 bases and J by 14 bases, 10 bases remained unmatched. The CDR3 sequence is CASTSTPGQGALHF. The CDR3 DNA is TGTGCCAGCACCTCTACTCCGGGACAGGGGGCCCTCCACTTT.

This clone was observed once. As DNA, the CDR3 is TGTGCCAGCAGCGAGACGGGAGGTCTCACAGATACGCAGTATTTT. Encoded protein: CASSETGGLTDTQYF. The chain combines TRBV7-3 with TRBJ2-3, with TRBD2 matching over 7 bases. Looked up from germline, CDR1 is SGHTA and CDR2 is FQGTGA. V lost 5 bases and J lost 2; bases outside the gene matches: 7. The CDR3 length is 15 residues.

The gene calls are TRBV6-4 and TRBJ1-1; TRBD1 is a possible D gene (6 bases). Germline-derived CDR1 and CDR2 are MRHNA and SNTAGT. The ends were cut back, 6 bases at V and 0 bases at J, with 11 bases in the middle. The length of the CDR3 is 14 residues. CDR3 sequence: CASSQGPLNTEAFF. Here the CDR3 DNA reads TGTGCCAGCAGCCAGGGGCCGCTGAACACTGAAGCTTTCTTT.

This chain connects TRBV27 to TRBJ2-7, with D perhaps TRBD2 (6 bases). The CDR3 has 15 residues. Trimming pared 3 bases from V and 2 bases from J, leaving 14 bases between. Germline V gene lookup returns CDR1 MNHEY and CDR2 SMNVEV (reference sequence). CDR3 in amino acids: CASSFRRDWAYEQYF. The CDR3 nucleotides are TGTGCCAGCAGTTTCCGCCGGGACTGGGCCTACGAGCAGTACTTC.

This chain links TRBV30 with TRBJ2-5; 15 bases are a match to TRBD2. V lost 0 bases to trimming and J lost 5 bases; unmatched junction nucleotides: 7. The CDR3 totals 17 residues. From germline, CDR1 is GTSNPN and CDR2 SVGIG (reference sequence). In nucleotides, the CDR3 is TGTGCCTGGAGTGTACGTAGGACTAGCGGGGGGGCCGAGACCCAGTACTTC. This sequence encodes CAWSVRRTSGGAETQYF.

This chain connects TRBV5-1 to TRBJ2-3, with D unresolved. The V end lost 3 bases, the J end lost 0 bases, and 8 bases lay between the germline ends. The CDR3 runs 14 residues. Germline lookup yields CDR1 SGHRS and CDR2 YFSETQ. The CDR3 sequence is CASSSESSTDTQYF. CDR3 DNA sequence: TGCGCCAGCAGCTCGGAGAGTAGCACAGATACGCAGTATTTT.

With regard to this clone: Other DNA sequences from this sample encode an identical CDR3 as well. V is TRBV4-1 and J is TRBJ2-3; 8 bases fit TRBD2. The CDR3 is made up of 16 amino acids. Germline-derived CDR1 and CDR2 are MGHRA and YSYEKL. The junction had 3 bases not matched to a gene; V was cut back by 0 bases and J by 1 base. CDR3 region: CASSQDLRGGTDTQYF. The CDR3 DNA sequence: TGCGCCAGCAGCCAAGATCTGCGGGGGGGCACAGATACGCAGTATTTT.

This clone was detected only a few times. This chain's CDR3 is CASSPGQGPYEQYF. The CDR3 DNA sequence: TGTGCCAGCTCACCAGGGCAGGGCCCCTACGAGCAGTACTTC. The gene calls are TRBV18 and TRBJ2-7, with D maybe TRBD1 (5 bases). Per germline, CDR1 KGHSH and CDR2 LQKENI. Trimming stripped 2 bases from V and 2 bases from J, with 10 bases between. There are 14 residues in the CDR3.

The J gene is TRBJ2-5, the V gene TRBV27; 12 bases are shared with TRBD1. The CDR3 covers 15 residues. J lost 5 bases, V lost 4 bases, and 5 bases had no gene match. Germline CDR1 is MNHEY and CDR2 is SMNVEV (reference sequence). As DNA, the CDR3 is TGTGCCAGCAGTTCGGGGACAGGGGGCAAGGAGACCCAGTACTTC. It yields the protein CASSSGTGGKETQYF.

The chain employs TRBV28 and TRBJ2-3, with 9 bases that match TRBD2. CDR3 length: 15 residues. Per germline, CDR1 MDHEN and CDR2 SYDVKM. J gave up 2 bases and V 4 bases, and 4 bases lay outside the gene matches. In nucleotides, the CDR3 is TGTGCCAGCAGTTCAATAGCGGGGGACACAGATACGCAGTATTTT. Protein product: CASSSIAGDTDTQYF. Supplemented by reference TRBV28 and TRBJ2-3, the full variable domain reads DVKVTQSSRYLVKRTGEKVFLECVQDMDHENMFWYRQDPGLGLRLIYFSYDVKMKEKGDIPEGYSVSREKKERFSLILESASTNQTSMYLCASSSIAGDTDTQYFGPGTRLTVL.

The chain combines TRBV9 with TRBJ2-3, with D possibly being TRBD2 (6 bases). The germline V and J ends were trimmed by 0 bases and 1 base, with 9 bases remaining between them. Germline CDR1 SGDLS, CDR2 YYNGEE. This CDR3 comprises 15 residues. The CDR3 region has the DNA TGTGCCAGCAGCGTAGGGGTAGCGGGCACAGATACGCAGTATTTT. Amino acid sequence: CASSVGVAGTDTQYF.

The V call is TRBV4-2, the J call TRBJ1-1, with 10 bases aligning to TRBD1. The V segment lost 3 bases and the J segment 1 base; nucleotides outside the gene matches: 8. The CDR3 length is 17 residues. Germline assignment: CDR1 LGHNA and CDR2 YNFKEQ. The CDR3 here is CASSHLDRGRRNTEAFF. The CDR3 DNA reads as TGTGCCAGCAGCCACCTCGACAGGGGGCGTCGGAACACTGAAGCTTTCTTT.

This chain joins TRBV5-5 and TRBJ1-6; 11 positions agree with TRBD1. The V segment lost 2 bases and the J segment 9 bases; nucleotides outside the gene matches: 4. Germline V lookup: CDR1 SGHKS, CDR2 YYEKEE (reference sequence). The CDR3 runs 15 residues. The CDR3 DNA reads TGTGCCAGCAGCTTCCGGGACAGGGGGACTTCACCCCTCCACTTT. This gives the protein CASSFRDRGTSPLHF. The full variable domain, rest sourced from reference TRBV5-5 and TRBJ1-6, is DAGVTQSPTHLIKTRGQQVTLRCSPISGHKSVSWYQQVLGQGPQFIFQYYEKEERGRGNFPDRFSARQFPNYSSELNVNALLLGDSALYLCASSFRDRGTSPLHFGNGTRLTVT.

CDR3 coding DNA: TGTGCCAGCAGCCTCGGAGGTTCTAATGAAAAACTGTTTTTT. Amino acids: CASSLGGSNEKLFF. The rearrangement uses TRBV6-1 and TRBJ1-4; D gene unclear. Between the trimmed V and J ends, which lost 6 bases and 3 bases, there was a span of 11 bases. The CDR3 totals 14 residues. Germline CDR1 reads MNHNS; CDR2 reads SASEGT.

The chain uses TRBV30 and TRBJ2-5; 9 bases match TRBD2. This CDR3 is built from 13 residues. Germline lookup yields CDR1 GTSNPN and CDR2 SVGIG (reference sequence). J gave up 5 bases and V 5 bases, and 6 bases lay outside the gene matches. The CDR3 spells CAWASGRWETQYF. The CDR3 DNA sequence: TGTGCCTGGGCCAGCGGGAGGTGGGAGACCCAGTACTTC.

This clone appeared once. The V call is TRBV4-2, the J call TRBJ2-1; TRBD2 matches 9 bases. The J segment lost 4 bases and the V segment lost 1 base, leaving 2 bases of the junction unmatched. This CDR3 has 15 residues. CDR1 LGHNA and CDR2 YNFKEQ come from the germline V gene. This CDR3 is CASSQGGGDYNEQFF. The CDR3 nucleotides are TGTGCCAGCAGCCAAGGCGGGGGGGATTACAATGAGCAGTTCTTC.

The CDR3 nucleotides are TGTGCCAGTCGAAAGATGGCAGACAGGGATGAAGCTTTCTTT. It encodes CASRKMADRDEAFF. The J gene is TRBJ1-1, the V gene TRBV19, with 7 bases lining up with TRBD1. The CDR3 spans 14 residues. Per the germline V gene, CDR1 is LNHDA and CDR2 is SQIVND (reference sequence). The V gene end was trimmed by 8 bases and the J gene end by 7 bases; junction bases not matched to a gene: 13.

V is TRBV28 and J is TRBJ2-7; D is unresolved. CDR3 size: 13 residues. Trimming removed 6 bases at V and 5 bases at J, with 14 bases between. The germline CDR1 and CDR2 sequences are MDHEN and SYDVKM. The chain's CDR3 is CASRLGKSDEQYF. CDR3 DNA sequence: TGTGCCAGCAGATTGGGCAAGAGTGACGAGCAGTACTTC.

The chain uses TRBV11-3 and TRBJ2-7, with TRBD1 matching over 8 bases. V was pared by 5 bases and J by 2 bases, with 8 bases of the junction left unmatched. CDR3 length: 15 amino acids. Germline loops: CDR1 SGHNT, CDR2 YENEEA. CDR3 sequence (DNA): TGTGCCAGCAGCGATGACAGGGGAGAGGCCTACGAGCAGTACTTC. This codes for CASSDDRGEAYEQYF. Full variable domain (rest looked up from reference TRBV11-3 and TRBJ2-7): EAGVVQSPRYKIIEKKQPVAFWCNPISGHNTLYWYLQNLGQGPELLIRYENEEAVDDSQLPKDRFSAERLKGVDSTLKIQPAELGDSAVYLCASSDDRGEAYEQYFGPGTRLTVT.